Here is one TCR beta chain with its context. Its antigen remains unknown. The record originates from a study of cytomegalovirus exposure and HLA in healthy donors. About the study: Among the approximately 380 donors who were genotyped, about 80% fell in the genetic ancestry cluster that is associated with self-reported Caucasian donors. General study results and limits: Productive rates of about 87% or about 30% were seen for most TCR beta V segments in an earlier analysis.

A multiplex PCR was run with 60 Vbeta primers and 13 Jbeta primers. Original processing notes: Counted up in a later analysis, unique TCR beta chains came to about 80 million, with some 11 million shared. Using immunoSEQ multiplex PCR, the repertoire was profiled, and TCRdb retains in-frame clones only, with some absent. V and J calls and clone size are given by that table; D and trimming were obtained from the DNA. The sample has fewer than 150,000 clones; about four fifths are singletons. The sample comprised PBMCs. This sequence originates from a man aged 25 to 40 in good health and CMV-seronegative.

CDR3 coding DNA: TGTGCCAGTAGAGGTTTAGCGGGAGACGGGACCCAGTACTTC. This sequence encodes CASRGLAGDGTQYF. This chain joins TRBV19 and TRBJ2-5, with 9 bases identical to TRBD2. The J segment lost 7 bases and the V segment lost 6 bases, leaving 9 bases of the junction unmatched. The CDR3 extends over 14 amino acids. The germline V gene encodes CDR1 LNHDA and CDR2 SQIVND (reference sequence). Combining the CDR3 with reference TRBV19 and TRBJ2-5 gives the whole variable domain DGGITQSPKYLFRKEGQNVTLSCEQNLNHDAMYWYRQDPGQGLRLIYYSQIVNDFQKGDIAEGYSVSREKKESFPLTVTSAQKNPTAFYLCASRGLAGDGTQYFGPGTRLLVL.